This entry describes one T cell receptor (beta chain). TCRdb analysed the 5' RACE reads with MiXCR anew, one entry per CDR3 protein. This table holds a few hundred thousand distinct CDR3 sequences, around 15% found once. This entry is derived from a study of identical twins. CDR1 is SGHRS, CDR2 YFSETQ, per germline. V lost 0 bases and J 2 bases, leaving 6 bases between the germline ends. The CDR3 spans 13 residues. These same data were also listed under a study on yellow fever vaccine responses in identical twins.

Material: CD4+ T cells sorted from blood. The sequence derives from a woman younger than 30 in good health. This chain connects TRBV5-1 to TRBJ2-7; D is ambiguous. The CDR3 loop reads CASSLEAAYEQYF. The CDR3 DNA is TGCGCCAGCAGCTTGGAGGCGGCCTACGAGCAGTACTTC. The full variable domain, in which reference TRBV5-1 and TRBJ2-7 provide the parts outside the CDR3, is KAGVTQTPRYLIKTRGQQVTLSCSPISGHRSVSWYQQTPGQGLQFLFEYFSETQRNKGNFPGRFSGRQFSNSRSEMNVSTLELGDSALYLCASSLEAAYEQYFGPGTRLTVT.